This TCR beta chain was obtained from a study of T cell changes during pregnancy in multiple sclerosis. This clone turned up a few times. The method was immunoSEQ multiplex PCR; TCRdb's version includes in-frame clones alone and lacks a portion of them. Among over 85,000 clones listed, less than 95% were seen once. With 5 bases clipped from V and 7 bases from J, the junction kept 3 bases outside the gene matches. Germline values: CDR1 LGHNT, CDR2 FRNRAP. The CDR3 length is 14 residues. This TCR was recovered from a female donor in good health, enrolled as a control in a pregnancy study. The sample in question was peripheral blood, obtained in the second trimester of pregnancy. This chain connects TRBV12-5 to TRBJ2-1; 12 bases map to TRBD1. The CDR3 DNA reads TGTGCTAGTGGTGGGGGACAGGGGGCGAATGAGCAGTTCTTC. As protein: CASGGGQGANEQFF. Together with reference TRBV12-5 and TRBJ2-1, the CDR3 gives the full variable domain: DARVTQTPRHKVTEMGQEVTMRCQPILGHNTVFWYRQTMMQGLELLAYFRNRAPLDDSGMPKDRFSAEMPDATLATLKIQPSEPRDSAVYFCASGGGQGANEQFFGPGTRLTVL.